A single sample gave rise to the 17 T cell receptor beta chains below, sequenced in a study of T cell repertoires in cytomegalovirus infection. TCRdb re-called the reads with MiXCR, one entry per CDR3 protein. The table lists 750,000 to 900,000 distinct CDR3 sequences, just under 30% of them singletons. Their recognized antigens are unknown. The sample was cultured CD8+ T cells from PBMCs, taken from culture after CMV antigen stimulation. The receptors come from a human donor in good health (CMV status not recorded). Some clones in this sample may be carry-over from other donors' samples.

This chain uses TRBV15 with TRBJ2-7; D not resolved. The length of the CDR3 is 13 residues. Germline V gene data show CDR1 as LNHNV and CDR2 as YYDKDF (reference sequence). Trimming removed 0 bases at V and 7 bases at J, with 10 bases between. The DNA for the CDR3 is TGTGCCACCAGCAGAGAGCGAAGGCAGGAGCAGTACTTC. It codes for CATSRERRQEQYF.

The chain joins TRBV27 to TRBJ2-2; 8 positions match TRBD2. Germline assignment: CDR1 MNHEY and CDR2 SMNVEV (reference sequence). The V segment lost 7 bases and the J segment 0 bases; nucleotides outside the gene matches: 10. This CDR3 is 17 amino acids long. CDR3 loop: CASTPAGGGPNTGELFF. DNA of the CDR3: TGTGCCAGCACACCCGCCGGGGGGGGCCCGAACACCGGGGAGCTGTTTTTT.

This sequence joins TRBV27 and TRBJ2-1, with 12 bases lining up with TRBD2. From germline, CDR1 is MNHEY and CDR2 SMNVEV (reference sequence). The V gene end was trimmed by 5 bases and the J gene end by 3 bases; junction bases not matched to a gene: 14. The CDR3 totals 19 residues. CDR3 nucleotide sequence: TGTGCCAGCAGTACTTCTCTAGCGGGGGGGCCTATTTTCTACAATGAGCAGTTCTTC. The encoded protein is CASSTSLAGGPIFYNEQFF.

This clonotype was detected ten times or more. The J gene is TRBJ2-1, the V gene TRBV7-8, with 7 bases matching TRBD2. The CDR3 totals 15 residues. J lost 5 bases, V lost 4 bases, and 8 bases had no gene match. CDR1 SGHVS and CDR2 FQNEAQ come from the germline V gene. This CDR3 reads CASSYPGRGDNEQFF. CDR3 sequence (DNA): TGTGCCAGCAGCTACCCAGGGAGGGGAGACAATGAGCAGTTCTTC.

The rearrangement joins TRBV6-6 to TRBJ1-5; no definite D call. V lost 8 bases to trimming and J lost 2 bases, with 10 bases between them. Germline V lookup: CDR1 MNHNY, CDR2 SVGAGI (reference sequence). The CDR3 runs to 13 residues. Written as DNA, the CDR3 is TGTGCCAGCGAAGGCGATGGCAATCAGCCCCAGCATTTT. Protein product: CASEGDGNQPQHF.

V is TRBV24-1 and J is TRBJ1-5; 9 positions agree with TRBD1. Per the germline V gene, CDR1 is KGHDR and CDR2 is SFDVKD. The CDR3 totals 17 residues. V was pared by 3 bases and J by 9 bases, with 14 bases of the junction left unmatched. The CDR3 loop reads CATSDAGDRVVCRPQHF. Here the CDR3 DNA reads TGTGCCACCAGTGATGCGGGGGACAGGGTTGTTTGTCGGCCCCAGCATTTT.

This chain connects TRBV4-1 to TRBJ1-6, with D perhaps matching TRBD1 (6 bases). Germline assignment: CDR1 MGHRA and CDR2 YSYEKL. The CDR3 spans 16 residues. With 1 base removed from V and 7 bases from J, the gap between germline ends came to 14 bases. This CDR3 reads CASSQVQGLGNSPLHF. CDR3 DNA sequence: TGCGCCAGCAGCCAAGTACAGGGCTTAGGGAATTCACCCCTCCACTTT.

This clonotype was seen a few times. The rearrangement joins TRBV4-1 to TRBJ2-2, with a weak D call TRBD2 (6 bases). Germline V lookup: CDR1 MGHRA, CDR2 YSYEKL. Trimming left V 1 base short and J 6 bases short, with 6 bases between. The CDR3 is 13 amino acids. The CDR3 nucleotides read TGCGCCAGCAGCCAAGGGGAGGCCGGGGAGCTGTTTTTT. It translates to CASSQGEAGELFF.

The table lists this clonotype with a few counts. The chain couples TRBV27 to TRBJ2-5; no clear D gene. V lost 2 bases, J lost 5 bases, and 12 bases lay in between. The CDR3 length is 14 residues. Germline V gene sequence: CDR1 MNHEY, CDR2 SMNVEV (reference sequence). As DNA, the CDR3 is TGTGCCAGCAGTTTAAGAAGGGTTGCGGAGACCCAGTACTTC. Protein sequence: CASSLRRVAETQYF.

This clonotype was seen more than once but under ten times. V usage is TRBV7-9 and J usage is TRBJ1-2; D is possibly TRBD1 (5 bases). V shed 0 bases and J shed 8 bases, with 16 bases lying between them. Germline CDR1 SEHNR, CDR2 FQNEAQ (reference sequence). The CDR3 totals 15 residues. DNA of the CDR3: TGTGCCAGCAGCTTAGCGGGCGACAGCCTGGGGGGCTACACCTTC. Amino acids: CASSLAGDSLGGYTF.

This clonotype has a handful of counts. The chain couples TRBV20-1 to TRBJ2-1; maybe TRBD2 (6 bases). The CDR3 covers 18 residues. Trimming pared 0 bases from V and 1 base from J, leaving 19 bases between. Germline CDR1 and CDR2: DFQATT and SNEGSKA (reference sequence). The CDR3 spells CSARDRAGRLSSYNEQFF. The CDR3 DNA is TGCAGTGCTAGAGATCGCGCGGGGAGGCTCTCGTCCTACAATGAGCAGTTCTTC.

In DNA form, the CDR3 reads TGTGCCAGCAGTTCCCCATCCACAGGGGTAGGCATGGACACTGAAGCTTTCTTT. Amino acid sequence: CASSSPSTGVGMDTEAFF. The genes are TRBV12-3 or TRBV12-4 and TRBJ1-1; 7 bases line up with TRBD1. The CDR3 runs to 18 residues. The V gene end was trimmed by 4 bases and the J gene end by 3 bases; junction bases not matched to a gene: 17.

This clonotype was recorded only once. The chain is built from TRBV6-5 and TRBJ1-1; D remains ambiguous. The CDR3 has 13 residues. V was pared by 5 bases and J by 6 bases, with 13 bases between. Germline V gene sequence: CDR1 MNHEY, CDR2 SVGAGI. CDR3 in amino acids: CASSPRGLSEAFF. The CDR3 coding sequence is TGTGCCAGCAGTCCCCGAGGACTATCTGAAGCTTTCTTT.

The rearrangement uses TRBV13 and TRBJ1-1; D perhaps matches TRBD1 (5 bases). Looked up from germline, CDR1 is PRHDT and CDR2 is FYEKMQ (reference sequence). The CDR3 extends over 14 amino acids. V shed 1 base and J shed 6 bases, with 12 bases lying between them. For the CDR3, the DNA is TGTGCCAGCAGCTTAGCAACAGGAATGCCTGAAGCTTTCTTT. This translates into CASSLATGMPEAFF.

This clonotype was counted a few times. V gene TRBV11-2 combines with J gene TRBJ2-5; D remains ambiguous. Germline V gives CDR1 SGHAT, CDR2 FQNNGV. CDR3 length: 17 amino acids. The ends were cut back, 0 bases at V and 9 bases at J, with 23 bases in the middle. This CDR3 reads CASSLDSLLPAPSAQYF. The DNA of the CDR3 is TGTGCCAGCAGCTTAGATAGTCTGCTGCCCGCCCCGTCGGCCCAGTACTTC.

This clonotype was detected ten times or more. This chain links TRBV6-1 with TRBJ2-3; 7 bases match TRBD2. V lost 5 bases to trimming and J lost 4 bases; unmatched junction nucleotides: 9. The CDR3 sequence is 15 residues long. CDR1 MNHNS and CDR2 SASEGT come from the germline V gene. The CDR3 nucleotides are TGTGCCAGCAGTCCGGTGGTGGGGAGGGCAGATACGCAGTATTTT. Its translation is CASSPVVGRADTQYF.

The sample holds many counts of this clonotype. This chain links TRBV6-2 or TRBV6-3 with TRBJ1-5; TRBD1 matches at 7 bases. Looked up from germline, CDR1 is MNHEY and CDR2 is SVGEGT. The ends lost 5 bases at V and 6 bases at J; junction bases unmatched: 10. The CDR3 contains 15 residues. The CDR3 DNA reads TGTGCCAGCAGTCGATTGACAGGGAGTGGTCAGCCCCAGCATTTT. Its translation: CASSRLTGSGQPQHF.